One TCR beta chain is described in this entry. Its cognate antigen has yet to be identified. This may come from a read error, since a much larger clone is one base off. This entry comes from a study of breast tumors, draining lymph nodes, adjacent tissues (dated by TCRdb to 2016 to 2018). With regard to the full study: Breast cancer patients provided tumor, adjacent nontumor tissue and axillary lymph nodes, and the study compared the TCR beta repertoires across these three sources. The study was designed to assess the relationships and possible T-cell exchange between tumor, surrounding tissue and draining lymph node repertoires in human breast cancer. On the study overall, not on this receptor specifically: Tumor T-cell repertoires showed less diversity than lymph node repertoires and more diversity than nontumor tissue repertoires, and tumor T-cell repertoires showed preferential V and J gene usage. Tumor and nontumor tissue repertoires were significantly more similar in luminal-like than in basal-like breast cancer. The data were judged consistent with most tumor T cells deriving from the lymph node and then expanding within tumor tissue. The study presented the conclusion that tumor T cells originate in lymph nodes as consistent with a hypothesis, not as something directly demonstrated.

For sequencing, an Illumina HiSeq 2000 was employed. Multiplex PCR amplification was used to generate the TCR beta chain libraries. The amplified TCR beta chain products were analyzed by high-throughput sequencing. Using fastp at Q25 and MiXCR, TCRdb reprocessed the public reads and kept productive beta chains. Entries are consolidated by CDR3 protein sequence, retaining the most common genes and DNA. The sample yields more than 80,000 distinct CDR3 sequences; less than 40% were counted once. The ten largest clones capture 5.5% to 6% of the sample. Lymph node samples were obtained from the axillary draining lymph nodes of breast cancer patients. Sequencing was done on a sample of axillary lymph node tissue. The clonotype was recovered from a female donor with breast cancer. Some clones in this sample may be carry-over from other donors' samples.

CDR3 protein: CSARLLYEQSF. The DNA sequence is as follows: TGCAGTGCTAGGCTTCTCTACGAGCAGTCCTTC. The chain employs TRBV20-1 and TRBJ2-7, with the D gene not confidently named. From a lookup of the germline V gene (reference sequence), CDR1 and CDR2 are DFQATT and SNEGSKA. The CDR3 contains 11 residues, cysteine and phenylalanine counted. This entry keeps only the CDR3 DNA: 33 bases, framed from base 1.